This entry concerns a single T cell receptor beta chain. This CDR3 spans 17 amino acids. The V and J ends lost 7 bases and 8 bases, in that order; junction bases with no gene match: 16. Per the germline V gene, CDR1 is LNHDA and CDR2 is SQIVND (reference sequence). TCRdb keeps only in-frame clones here, not all; method: immunoSEQ multiplex PCR. The sample has about 140,000 clones, approximately 85% seen once; the top ten hold around 4%. The data derive from a study of blood T cell repertoires in COVID-19. The V and J genes are TRBV19 and TRBJ1-6; TRBD1 aligns across 8 bases. This clonotype originated in a woman at least 80 years old with acute or convalescent COVID-19. Sequencing input: peripheral blood. CDR3: CASTFSGQGGPYSPLHF. The CDR3 nucleotides read TGTGCCAGTACCTTCAGTGGACAGGGTGGCCCCTATTCACCCCTCCACTTT. Variable domain in full (rest from reference TRBV19 and TRBJ1-6): DGGITQSPKYLFRKEGQNVTLSCEQNLNHDAMYWYRQDPGQGLRLIYYSQIVNDFQKGDIAEGYSVSREKKESFPLTVTSAQKNPTAFYLCASTFSGQGGPYSPLHFGNGTRLTVT.